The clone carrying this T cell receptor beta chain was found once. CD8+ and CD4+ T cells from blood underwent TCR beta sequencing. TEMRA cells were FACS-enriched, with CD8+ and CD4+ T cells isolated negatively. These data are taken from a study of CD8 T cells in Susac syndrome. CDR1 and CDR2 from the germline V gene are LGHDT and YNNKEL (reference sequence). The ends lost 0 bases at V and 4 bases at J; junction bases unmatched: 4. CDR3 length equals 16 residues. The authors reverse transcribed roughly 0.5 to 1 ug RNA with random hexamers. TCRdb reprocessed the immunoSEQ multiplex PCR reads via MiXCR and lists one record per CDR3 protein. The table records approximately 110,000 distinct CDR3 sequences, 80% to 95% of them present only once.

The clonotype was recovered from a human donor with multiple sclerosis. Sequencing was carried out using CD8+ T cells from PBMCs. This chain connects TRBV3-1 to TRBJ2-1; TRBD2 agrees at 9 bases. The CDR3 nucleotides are TGTGCCAGCAGCCAAGATGGGCTAGCGGGGTACAATGAGCAGTTCTTC. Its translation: CASSQDGLAGYNEQFF.